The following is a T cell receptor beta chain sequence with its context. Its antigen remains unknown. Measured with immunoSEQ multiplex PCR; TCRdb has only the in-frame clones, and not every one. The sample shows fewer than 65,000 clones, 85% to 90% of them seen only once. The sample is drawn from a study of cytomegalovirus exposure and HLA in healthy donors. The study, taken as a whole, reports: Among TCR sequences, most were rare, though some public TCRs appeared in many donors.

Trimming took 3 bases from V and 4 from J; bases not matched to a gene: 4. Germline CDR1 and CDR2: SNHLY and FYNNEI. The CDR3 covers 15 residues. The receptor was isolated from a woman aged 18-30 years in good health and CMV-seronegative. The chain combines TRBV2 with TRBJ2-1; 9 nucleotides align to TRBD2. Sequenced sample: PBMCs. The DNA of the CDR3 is TGTGCCAGCAGTGATAGACTAGCGGCATACAATGAGCAGTTCTTC. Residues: CASSDRLAAYNEQFF.